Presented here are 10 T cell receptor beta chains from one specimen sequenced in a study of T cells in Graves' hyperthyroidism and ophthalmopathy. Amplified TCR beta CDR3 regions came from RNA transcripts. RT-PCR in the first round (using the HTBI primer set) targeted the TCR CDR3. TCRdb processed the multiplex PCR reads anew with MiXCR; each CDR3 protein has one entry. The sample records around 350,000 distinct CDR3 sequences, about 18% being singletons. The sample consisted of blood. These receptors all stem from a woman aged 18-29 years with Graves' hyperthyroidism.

The CDR3 DNA is TGTGCCAGCAGCTTAAGGGGCCAGGAAAATTCACCCCTCCACTTT. It translates to CASSLRGQENSPLHF. This sequence joins TRBV7-3 and TRBJ1-6; D is perhaps TRBD1 (5 bases). The CDR3 covers 15 residues. Germline V gene data show CDR1 as SGHTA and CDR2 as FQGTGA. The V end lost 1 base, the J end lost 7 bases, and 11 bases lay between the germline ends.

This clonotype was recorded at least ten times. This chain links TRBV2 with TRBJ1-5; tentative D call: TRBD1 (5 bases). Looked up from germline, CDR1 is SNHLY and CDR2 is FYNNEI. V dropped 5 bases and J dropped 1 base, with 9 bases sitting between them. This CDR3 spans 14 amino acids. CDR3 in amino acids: CASSNRQSNQPQHF. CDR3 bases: TGTGCCAGCAGTAACCGACAGAGCAATCAGCCCCAGCATTTT.

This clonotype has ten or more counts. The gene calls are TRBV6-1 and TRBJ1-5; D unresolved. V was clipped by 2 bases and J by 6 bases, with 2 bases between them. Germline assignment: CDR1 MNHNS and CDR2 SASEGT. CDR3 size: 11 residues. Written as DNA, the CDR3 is TGTGCCAGCAGTGAATTTCAGCCCCAGCATTTT. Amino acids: CASSEFQPQHF.

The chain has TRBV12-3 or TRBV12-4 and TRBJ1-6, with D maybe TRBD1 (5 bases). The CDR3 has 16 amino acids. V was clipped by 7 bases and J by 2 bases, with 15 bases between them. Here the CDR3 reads CASTRGVITYNSPLHF. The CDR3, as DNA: TGTGCCAGCACCCGAGGGGTGATCACCTATAATTCACCCCTCCACTTT.

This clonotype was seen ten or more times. The CDR3 DNA reads TGTGCCAGCAGCCCGCCGGGGAGGTACGCTGAAGCTTTCTTT. Amino acid sequence: CASSPPGRYAEAFF. V usage is TRBV2 and J usage is TRBJ1-1; no clear D. Per the germline V gene, CDR1 is SNHLY and CDR2 is FYNNEI. V was shortened by 6 bases and J by 6 bases, with 17 bases between the two germline ends. This CDR3 has 14 residues.

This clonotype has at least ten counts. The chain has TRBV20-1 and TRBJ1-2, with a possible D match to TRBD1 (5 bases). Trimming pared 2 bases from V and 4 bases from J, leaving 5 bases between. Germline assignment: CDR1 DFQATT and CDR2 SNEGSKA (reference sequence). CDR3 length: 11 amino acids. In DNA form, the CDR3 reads TGCAGTGCTAGACAGGGCTATGGCTACACCTTC. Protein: CSARQGYGYTF.

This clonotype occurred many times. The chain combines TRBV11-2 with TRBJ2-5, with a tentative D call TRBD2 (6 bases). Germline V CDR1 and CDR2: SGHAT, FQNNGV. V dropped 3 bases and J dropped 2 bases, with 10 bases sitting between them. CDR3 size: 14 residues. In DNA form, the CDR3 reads TGTGCCAGCAGCTTCCGGGACTTACAAGAGACCCAGTACTTC. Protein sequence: CASSFRDLQETQYF.

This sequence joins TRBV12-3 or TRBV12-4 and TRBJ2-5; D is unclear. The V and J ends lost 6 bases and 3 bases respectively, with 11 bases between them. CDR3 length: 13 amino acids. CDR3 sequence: CASSLLAEETQYF. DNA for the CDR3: TGTGCCAGCAGCCTATTGGCGGAAGAGACCCAGTACTTC.

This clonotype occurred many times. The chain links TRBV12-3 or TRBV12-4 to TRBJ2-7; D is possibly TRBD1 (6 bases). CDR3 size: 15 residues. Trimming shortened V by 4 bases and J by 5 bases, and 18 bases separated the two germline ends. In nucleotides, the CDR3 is TGTGCCAGCAGTTGGGAAAGGGGGTTGGTCCACGAGCAGTACTTC. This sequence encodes CASSWERGLVHEQYF.

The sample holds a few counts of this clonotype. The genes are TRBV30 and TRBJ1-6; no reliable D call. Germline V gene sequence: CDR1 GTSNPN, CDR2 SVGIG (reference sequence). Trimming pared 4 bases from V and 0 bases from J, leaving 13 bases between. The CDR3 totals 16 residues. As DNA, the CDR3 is TGTGCCTGGAACACTGGAGGACTCTCCTATAATTCACCCCTCCACTTT. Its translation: CAWNTGGLSYNSPLHF. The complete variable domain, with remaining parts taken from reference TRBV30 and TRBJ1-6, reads SQTIHQWPATLVQPVGSPLSLECTVEGTSNPNLYWYRQAAGRGLQLLFYSVGIGQISSEVPQNLSASRPQDRQFILSSKKLLLSDSGFYLCAWNTGGLSYNSPLHFGNGTRLTVT.